These 14 T cell receptor beta chains share one sample of origin, sequenced in a study of blood T cell repertoires in COVID-19 (dated by TCRdb to the early 2020s). Library preparation was by the immunoSEQ multiplex PCR assay. Not all clones reach the TCRdb copy of this immuneACCESS table, which keeps in-frame sequences only. Checked studies attribute under half of the gap to unresolved V genes and leave the rest unexplained. This sample holds 270,000 or so clones; about four fifths were observed only once. Under 3.5% of the sample is in the top ten clones. The sequenced sample consisted of peripheral blood. The receptors originated from a young woman with acute or convalescent COVID-19.

The rearrangement links TRBV6-2 or TRBV6-3 to TRBJ1-1; D is possibly TRBD1 (5 bases). Germline V gene data show CDR1 as MNHEY and CDR2 as SVGEGT. V was cut by 3 bases and J by 5 bases, with 13 bases left in between. This CDR3 is built from 14 residues. This chain's CDR3 is CASSYRQGRTEAFF. DNA for the CDR3: TGTGCCAGCAGTTATAGGCAGGGTCGGACTGAAGCTTTCTTT.

The chain has TRBV2 and TRBJ1-2; 9 bases match TRBD1. The V gene's germline CDR1 is SNHLY and CDR2 FYNNEI. The CDR3 is made up of 15 amino acids. Germline trimming cut 7 bases from V and 2 bases from J; bases unmatched to any gene: 8. CDR3 DNA: TGTGCCAGCACCGACAGGGGGGCGCCCAACTATGGCTACACCTTC. It translates to CASTDRGAPNYGYTF.

This clone showed up just a few times. The chain carries TRBV3-1 (or the pseudogene TRBV3-2) and TRBJ1-2; D may be TRBD1 (6 bases). V lost 0 bases and J lost 5, with 10 bases in between. Germline CDR1 and CDR2: LGHDT and YNNKEL (reference sequence). The CDR3 extends over 14 amino acids. The CDR3 nucleotides are TGTGCCAGCAGCCAAGAGGGGGCCCGATATGGCTACACCTTC. It translates to CASSQEGARYGYTF.

The rearrangement joins TRBV5-1 to TRBJ2-1, with unresolved D. Looked up from germline, CDR1 is SGHRS and CDR2 is YFSETQ. This CDR3 has 15 residues. Trimming removed 3 bases at V and 0 bases at J, with 10 bases between. The CDR3 loop reads CASSSAPSSYNEQFF. For the CDR3, the DNA is TGCGCCAGCAGCTCCGCCCCGAGCTCCTACAATGAGCAGTTCTTC.

This chain's CDR3 is CASIRGHEAFF. The CDR3 coding sequence is TGTGCCAGTATCCGTGGCCATGAAGCTTTCTTT. The J gene is TRBJ1-1, the V gene TRBV19; D is ambiguous. The CDR3 is 11 residues long. V was trimmed by 7 bases and J by 7 bases, leaving 10 bases between them. The germline CDR1 and CDR2 sequences are LNHDA and SQIVND (reference sequence). Filled out from reference TRBV19 and TRBJ1-1, the complete variable domain reads DGGITQSPKYLFRKEGQNVTLSCEQNLNHDAMYWYRQDPGQGLRLIYYSQIVNDFQKGDIAEGYSVSREKKESFPLTVTSAQKNPTAFYLCASIRGHEAFFGQGTRLTVV.

CDR3 sequence (DNA): TGTGCCAGTAGTATAGGAGTATCCAAAAACATTCAGTACTTC. Translating gives CASSIGVSKNIQYF. The chain links TRBV19 to TRBJ2-4, with D unresolved. V lost 1 base to trimming and J lost 2 bases, with 6 bases between them. This CDR3 spans 14 amino acids. Looked up from germline, CDR1 is LNHDA and CDR2 is SQIVND (reference sequence).

The chain is built from TRBV7-2 and TRBJ2-1; D gene ambiguous. The V end was cut by 3 bases, the J end by 2 bases, with 11 bases between. The CDR3 is made up of 15 amino acids. Germline V gives CDR1 SGHTA, CDR2 FQGNSA. The CDR3: CASSFQDSTYNEQFF. The CDR3 DNA reads as TGTGCCAGCAGCTTCCAAGACTCGACCTACAATGAGCAGTTCTTC.

The chain carries TRBV20-1 and TRBJ2-1, with D hard to call. Germline V gene sequence: CDR1 DFQATT, CDR2 SNEGSKA (reference sequence). This CDR3 comprises 14 residues. Trimming pared 3 bases from V and 4 bases from J, leaving 13 bases between. In nucleotides, the CDR3 is TGCAGTGCTAGTCTTGCTAGTTCATACAATGAGCAGTTCTTC. Translating it yields CSASLASSYNEQFF.

Only a few counts were recorded for this clone. This chain uses TRBV10-3 with TRBJ1-1, with D possibly matching TRBD1 (6 bases). The CDR3 loop spans 14 amino acids. Germline values: CDR1 ENHRY, CDR2 SYGVKD. Trimming shortened V by 3 bases and J by 3 bases, and 11 bases separated the two germline ends. CDR3 protein: CAISETGLDTEAFF. Here the CDR3 DNA reads TGTGCCATCAGTGAAACAGGGCTTGACACTGAAGCTTTCTTT.

V is TRBV19 and J is TRBJ1-3; 8 bases line up with TRBD1. The CDR3 is 17 amino acids. Germline loops: CDR1 LNHDA, CDR2 SQIVND (reference sequence). V lost 3 bases and J lost 0; bases outside the gene matches: 7. CDR3 sequence: CASSIWTGWSSGNTIYF. The DNA of the CDR3 is TGTGCCAGTAGTATTTGGACAGGGTGGAGCTCTGGAAACACCATATATTTT. Based on the CDR3 plus reference TRBV19 and TRBJ1-3, the full variable domain is DGGITQSPKYLFRKEGQNVTLSCEQNLNHDAMYWYRQDPGQGLRLIYYSQIVNDFQKGDIAEGYSVSREKKESFPLTVTSAQKNPTAFYLCASSIWTGWSSGNTIYFGEGSWLTVV.

This rearrangement joins TRBV11-2 to TRBJ2-2, with 7 bases identical to TRBD2. After removal of 4 bases from V and 5 bases from J, the junction contained 10 bases not matched to a gene. This CDR3 spans 16 amino acids. CDR1 and CDR2 from the germline V gene are SGHAT and FQNNGV. The DNA of the CDR3 is TGTGCCAGCAGCTGGTCCCGGGGAGGGGAGACCGGGGAGCTGTTTTTT. It specifies CASSWSRGGETGELFF.

This clone has only one observation. This rearrangement joins TRBV27 to TRBJ2-6; the match to TRBD1 covers 9 bases. V was pared by 6 bases and J by 1 base, with 7 bases of the junction left unmatched. The CDR3 totals 17 residues. From germline, CDR1 is MNHEY and CDR2 SMNVEV (reference sequence). Written as DNA, the CDR3 is TGTGCCAGCAGACCCGACAGGGGGTGGTCTGGGGCCAACGTCCTGACTTTC. Translating it yields CASRPDRGWSGANVLTF. Based on the CDR3 plus reference TRBV27 and TRBJ2-6, the full variable domain is EAQVTQNPRYLITVTGKKLTVTCSQNMNHEYMSWYRQDPGLGLRQIYYSMNVEVTDKGDVPEGYKVSRKEKRNFPLILESPSPNQTSLYFCASRPDRGWSGANVLTFGAGSRLTVL.

The chain is built from TRBV18 and TRBJ1-6; 10 nucleotides line up with TRBD1. CDR1 and CDR2 (germline): KGHSH, LQKENI. J gave up 7 bases and V 8 bases, and 8 bases lay outside the gene matches. The CDR3 totals 15 residues. CDR3 sequence (DNA): TGTGCCAGCCCGCGGGACAGGGGCTTGAATTCACCCCTCCACTTT. As protein: CASPRDRGLNSPLHF.

The CDR3 loop reads CASSGDQGASGNTIYF. The CDR3 bases are TGTGCCAGCAGCGGCGACCAGGGGGCCTCTGGAAACACCATATATTTT. The V and J genes are TRBV9 and TRBJ1-3; 8 bases agree with TRBD1. The V and J ends lost 3 bases and 0 bases, in that order; junction bases with no gene match: 5. The CDR3 extends over 16 amino acids. The germline V gene encodes CDR1 SGDLS and CDR2 YYNGEE.